This T cell receptor (beta chain) derives from a study of control samples from healthy donors and cancer patients. Method: immunoSEQ multiplex PCR; TCRdb's copy keeps in-frame clones and lacks some. Here the sample spans some 130,000 clones, about 92% being singletons. The receptor was isolated from a man aged 50-60 years with head and neck cancer. Sequences were obtained from PBMCs.

The CDR3 DNA is TGTGCCAGCAGTTACGGCGGGGTGGACACTGAAGCTTTCTTT. It specifies CASSYGGVDTEAFF. The chain has TRBV6-6 and TRBJ1-1; no reliable D call. This CDR3 has 14 residues. Per the germline V gene, CDR1 is MNHNY and CDR2 is SVGAGI (reference sequence). Trimming shortened V by 2 bases and J by 3 bases, and 10 bases separated the two germline ends.